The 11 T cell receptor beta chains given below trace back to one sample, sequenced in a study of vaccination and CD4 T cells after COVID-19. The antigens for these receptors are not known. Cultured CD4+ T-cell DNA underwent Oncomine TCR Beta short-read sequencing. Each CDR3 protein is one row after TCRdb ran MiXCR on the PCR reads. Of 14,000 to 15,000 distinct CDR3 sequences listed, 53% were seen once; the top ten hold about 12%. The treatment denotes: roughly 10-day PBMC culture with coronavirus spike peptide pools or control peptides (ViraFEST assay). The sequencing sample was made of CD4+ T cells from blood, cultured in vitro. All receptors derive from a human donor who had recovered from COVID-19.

CDR3 region: CASSLSGLLDTQYF. CDR3 nucleotides: TGTGCCAGCAGCTTATCGGGACTACTGGATACGCAGTATTTT. The chain has TRBV7-2 and TRBJ2-3, with TRBD2 matching 7 bases. CDR3 length: 14 amino acids. Trimming removed 2 bases from V and 6 bases from J; junction bases left unmatched: 5. Germline V gene lookup returns CDR1 SGHTA and CDR2 FQGNSA.

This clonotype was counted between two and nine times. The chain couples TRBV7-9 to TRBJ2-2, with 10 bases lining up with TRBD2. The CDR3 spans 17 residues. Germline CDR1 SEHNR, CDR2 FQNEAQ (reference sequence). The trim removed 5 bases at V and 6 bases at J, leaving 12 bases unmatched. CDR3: CASSILGRTSGPGELFF. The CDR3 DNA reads TGTGCCAGCAGCATCCTTGGTAGGACTAGCGGTCCCGGGGAGCTGTTTTTT.

The CDR3 DNA follows: TGTGCCAGTAGTATTTTAAGTATAACGGCGACAGATACGCAGTATTTT. Translation: CASSILSITATDTQYF. The chain combines TRBV19 with TRBJ2-3, with D unclear. Germline V gives CDR1 LNHDA, CDR2 SQIVND (reference sequence). V shed 3 bases and J shed 3 bases, with 16 bases lying between them. This CDR3 has 16 residues. Based on the CDR3 plus reference TRBV19 and TRBJ2-3, the full variable domain is DGGITQSPKYLFRKEGQNVTLSCEQNLNHDAMYWYRQDPGQGLRLIYYSQIVNDFQKGDIAEGYSVSREKKESFPLTVTSAQKNPTAFYLCASSILSITATDTQYFGPGTRLTVL.

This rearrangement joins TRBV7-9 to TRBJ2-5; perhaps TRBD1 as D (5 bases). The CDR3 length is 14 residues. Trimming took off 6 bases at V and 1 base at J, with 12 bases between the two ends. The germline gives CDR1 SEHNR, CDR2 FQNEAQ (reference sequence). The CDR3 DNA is TGTGCCAGCAGACCAAGGGGTCCCCAAGAGACCCAGTACTTC. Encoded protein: CASRPRGPQETQYF.

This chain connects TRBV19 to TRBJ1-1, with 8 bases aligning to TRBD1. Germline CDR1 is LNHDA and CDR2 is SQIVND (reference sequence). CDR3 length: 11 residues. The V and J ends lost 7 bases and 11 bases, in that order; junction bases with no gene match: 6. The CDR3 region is CASKSRDRAFF. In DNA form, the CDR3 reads TGTGCCAGTAAAAGCCGGGACAGGGCTTTCTTT.

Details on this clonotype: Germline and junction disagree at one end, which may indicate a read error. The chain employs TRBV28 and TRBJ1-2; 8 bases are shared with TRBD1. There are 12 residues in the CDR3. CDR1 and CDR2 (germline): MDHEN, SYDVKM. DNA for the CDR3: TGTGCCAGCAGTTCCCACTCGACAGGGGCTCCCTTC. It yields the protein CASSSHSTGAPF.

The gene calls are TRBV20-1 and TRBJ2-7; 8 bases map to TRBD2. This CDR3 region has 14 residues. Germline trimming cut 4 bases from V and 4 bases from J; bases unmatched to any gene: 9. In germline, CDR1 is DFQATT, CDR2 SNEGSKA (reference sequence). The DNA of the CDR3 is TGCAGTGCTAACCCGGGACTAGTTAGGTACGAGCAGTACTTC. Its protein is CSANPGLVRYEQYF.

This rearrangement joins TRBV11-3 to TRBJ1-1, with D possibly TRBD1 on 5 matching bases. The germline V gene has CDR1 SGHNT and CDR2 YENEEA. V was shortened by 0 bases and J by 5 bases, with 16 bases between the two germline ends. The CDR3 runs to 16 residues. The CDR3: CASSLDGRGGSTEAFF. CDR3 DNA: TGTGCCAGCAGCTTAGATGGAAGGGGCGGAAGTACTGAAGCTTTCTTT.

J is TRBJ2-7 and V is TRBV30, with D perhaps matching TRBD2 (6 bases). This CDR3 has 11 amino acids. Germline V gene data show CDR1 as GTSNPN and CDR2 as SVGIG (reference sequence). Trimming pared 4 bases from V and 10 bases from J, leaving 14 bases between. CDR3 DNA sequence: TGTGCCTGGAACGACGGGCGGGAACAGTACTTC. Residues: CAWNDGREQYF.

This chain's CDR3 is CASSRPVGQGTDTQYF. In nucleotides, the CDR3 is TGTGCCAGCAGTCGCCCCGTGGGACAAGGCACAGATACGCAGTATTTT. V is TRBV6-2 or TRBV6-3 and J is TRBJ2-3; tentatively, D is TRBD1 (6 bases). Per germline, CDR1 MNHEY and CDR2 SVGEGT. This CDR3 region has 16 residues. V was cut by 5 bases and J by 1 base, with 16 bases left in between.

The CDR3 here is CASSPIGGTDTQYF. The CDR3 coding sequence is TGTGCCAGCAGCCCGATCGGGGGCACAGATACGCAGTATTTT. V is TRBV7-9 and J is TRBJ2-3; D may be TRBD2 (5 bases). V lost 5 bases and J lost 1, with 10 bases in between. The CDR3 has 14 residues. CDR1 SEHNR and CDR2 FQNEAQ come from the germline V gene (reference sequence).